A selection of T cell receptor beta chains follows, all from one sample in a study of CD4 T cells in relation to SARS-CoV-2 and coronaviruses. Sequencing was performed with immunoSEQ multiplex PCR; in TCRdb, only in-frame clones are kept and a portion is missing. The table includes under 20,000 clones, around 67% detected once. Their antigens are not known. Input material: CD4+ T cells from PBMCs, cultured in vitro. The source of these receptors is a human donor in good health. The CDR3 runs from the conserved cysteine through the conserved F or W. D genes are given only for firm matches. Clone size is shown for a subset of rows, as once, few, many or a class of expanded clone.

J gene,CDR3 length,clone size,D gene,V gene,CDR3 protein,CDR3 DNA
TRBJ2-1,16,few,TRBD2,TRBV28,CASRRGLAGRYNEQFF,TGTGCCAGCAGGAGGGGACTAGCGGGTCGGTACAATGAGCAGTTCTTC
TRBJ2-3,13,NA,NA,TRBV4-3,CASSPRGGDTQYF,TGCGCCAGCAGCCCTAGGGGTGGAGATACGCAGTATTTT
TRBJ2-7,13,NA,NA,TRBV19,CASSPRAASEQYF,TGTGCCAGTAGCCCTAGGGCAGCCTCGGAGCAGTACTTC
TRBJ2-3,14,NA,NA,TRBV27,CASTTFSGTDTQYF,TGTGCCAGCACCACCTTTAGCGGAACAGATACGCAGTATTTT
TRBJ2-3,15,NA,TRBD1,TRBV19,CASSIGTGGTDTQYF,TGTGCCAGTAGTATAGGCACAGGGGGCACAGATACGCAGTATTTT
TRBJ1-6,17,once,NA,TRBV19,CASSGQVEARGNSPLHF,TGTGCCAGTAGTGGTCAGGTTGAAGCAAGAGGCAATTCACCCCTCCACTTT
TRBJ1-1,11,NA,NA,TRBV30,CAWRLAGEAFF,TGTGCCTGGAGGTTAGCGGGGGAAGCTTTCTTT
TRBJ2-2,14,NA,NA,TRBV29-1,CSVELPKYTGELFF,TGCAGCGTTGAACTCCCCAAGTACACCGGGGAGCTGTTTTTT
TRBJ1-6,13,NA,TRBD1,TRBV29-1,CSVNQGAGSPLHF,TGCAGCGTGAATCAGGGGGCGGGTTCACCCCTCCACTTT
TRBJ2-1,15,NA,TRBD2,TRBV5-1,CASSFFGGAGNEQFF,TGCGCCAGCAGCTTCTTCGGGGGGGCGGGCAATGAGCAGTTCTTC
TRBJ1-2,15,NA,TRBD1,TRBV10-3,CAISELGQGAVGYTF,TGTGCCATCAGTGAGTTGGGACAGGGGGCGGTAGGCTACACCTTC
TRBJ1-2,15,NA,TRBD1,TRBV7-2,CASSPAPGGRDGYTF,TGTGCCAGCAGCCCAGCCCCAGGGGGCCGGGATGGCTACACCTTC
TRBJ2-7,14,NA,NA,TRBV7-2,CASSLRLDSYEQYF,TGTGCCAGCAGCTTACGTCTAGACTCCTACGAGCAGTACTTC
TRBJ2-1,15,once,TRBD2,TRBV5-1,CASSLFGTIDNEQFF,TGCGCCAGCAGCTTGTTTGGGACTATAGACAATGAGCAGTTCTTC
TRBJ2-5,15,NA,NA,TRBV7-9,CASSHAGSLKETQYF,TGTGCCAGCAGCCATGCAGGCAGCTTGAAAGAGACCCAGTACTTC
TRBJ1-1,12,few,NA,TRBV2,CASMPGYTEAFF,TGTGCCAGCATGCCGGGCTACACTGAAGCTTTCTTT
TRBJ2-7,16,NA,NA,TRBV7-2,CASSLVSDTASYEQYF,TGTGCCAGCAGCTTAGTATCGGACACAGCATCCTACGAGCAGTACTTC
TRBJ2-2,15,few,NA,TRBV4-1,CASSQGTVYTGELFF,TGCGCCAGCAGCCAAGGGACAGTTTACACCGGGGAGCTGTTTTTT
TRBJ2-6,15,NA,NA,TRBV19,CATTIWHSGANVLTF,TGTGCCACCACAATCTGGCACTCTGGGGCCAACGTCCTGACTTTC
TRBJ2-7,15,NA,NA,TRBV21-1,CASSTPGTGTYEQYF,TGTGCCAGCAGCACCCCCGGGACTGGGACCTACGAGCAGTACTTC
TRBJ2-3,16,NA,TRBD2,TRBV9,CASSVASSGTPDTQYF,TGTGCCAGCAGCGTAGCGTCTAGCGGGACCCCAGATACGCAGTATTTT
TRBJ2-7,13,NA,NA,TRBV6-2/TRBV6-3,CASSILGSNEQYF,TGTGCCAGCAGTATCCTGGGATCCAACGAGCAGTACTTC
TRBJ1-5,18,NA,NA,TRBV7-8,CASSLGGHQSLGNQPQHF,TGTGCCAGCAGCTTAGGGGGTCACCAGAGTCTTGGCAATCAGCCCCAGCATTTT
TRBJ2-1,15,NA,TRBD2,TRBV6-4,CASSDPAGAYNEQFF,TGTGCCAGCAGTGACCCAGCGGGGGCCTACAATGAGCAGTTCTTC
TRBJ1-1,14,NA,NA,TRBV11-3,CASSPRGAPGEAFF,TGTGCCAGCAGCCCGAGGGGGGCACCGGGTGAAGCTTTCTTT